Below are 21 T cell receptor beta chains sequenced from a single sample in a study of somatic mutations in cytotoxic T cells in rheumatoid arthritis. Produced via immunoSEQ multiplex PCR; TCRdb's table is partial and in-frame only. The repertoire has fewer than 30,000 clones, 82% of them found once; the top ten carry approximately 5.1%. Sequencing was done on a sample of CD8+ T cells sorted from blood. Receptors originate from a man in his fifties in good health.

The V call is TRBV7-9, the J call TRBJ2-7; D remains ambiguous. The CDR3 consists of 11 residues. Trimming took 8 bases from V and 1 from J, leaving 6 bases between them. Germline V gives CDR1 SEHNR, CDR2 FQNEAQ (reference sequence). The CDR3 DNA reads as TGTGCCAGCTCCCGTTCCTACGAGCAGTACTTC. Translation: CASSRSYEQYF.

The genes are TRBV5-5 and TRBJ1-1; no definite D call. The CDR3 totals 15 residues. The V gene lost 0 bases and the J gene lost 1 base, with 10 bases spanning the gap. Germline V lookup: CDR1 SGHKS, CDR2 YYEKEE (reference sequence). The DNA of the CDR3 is TGTGCCAGCAGCTTGGAGAGGGCTACGAACACTGAAGCTTTCTTT. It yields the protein CASSLERATNTEAFF.

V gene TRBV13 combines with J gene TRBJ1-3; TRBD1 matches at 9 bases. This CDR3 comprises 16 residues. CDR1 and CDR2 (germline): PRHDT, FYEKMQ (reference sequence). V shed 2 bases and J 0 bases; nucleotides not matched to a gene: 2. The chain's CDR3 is CASSLWDRDSGNTIYF. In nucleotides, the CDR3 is TGTGCCAGCAGCTTATGGGACAGGGACTCTGGAAACACCATATATTTT.

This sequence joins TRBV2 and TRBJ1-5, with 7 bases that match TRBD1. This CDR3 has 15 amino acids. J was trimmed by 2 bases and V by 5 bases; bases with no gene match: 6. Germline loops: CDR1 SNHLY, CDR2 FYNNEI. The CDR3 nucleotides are TGTGCCAGCAGTCAGACAGGACAGGGCAATCAGCCCCAGCATTTT. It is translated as CASSQTGQGNQPQHF.

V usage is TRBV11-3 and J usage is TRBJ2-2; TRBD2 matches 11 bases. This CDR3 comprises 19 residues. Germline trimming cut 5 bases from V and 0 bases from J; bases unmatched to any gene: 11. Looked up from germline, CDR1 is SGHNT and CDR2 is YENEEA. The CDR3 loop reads CASSPLRTSGYANTGELFF. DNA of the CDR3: TGTGCCAGCAGCCCCCTAAGGACTAGCGGGTACGCGAACACCGGGGAGCTGTTTTTT. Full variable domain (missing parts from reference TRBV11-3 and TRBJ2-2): EAGVVQSPRYKIIEKKQPVAFWCNPISGHNTLYWYLQNLGQGPELLIRYENEEAVDDSQLPKDRFSAERLKGVDSTLKIQPAELGDSAVYLCASSPLRTSGYANTGELFFGEGSRLTVL.

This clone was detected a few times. The DNA for the CDR3 is TGTGCCAGCAGTGAAAGGGACGTAATCAATCAGCCCCAGCATTTT. It is translated as CASSERDVINQPQHF. The chain is built from TRBV6-1 and TRBJ1-5; tentative D call: TRBD1 (5 bases). The CDR3 is 15 amino acids. Germline CDR1 reads MNHNS; CDR2 reads SASEGT. V was shortened by 2 bases and J by 3 bases, with 11 bases between the two germline ends.

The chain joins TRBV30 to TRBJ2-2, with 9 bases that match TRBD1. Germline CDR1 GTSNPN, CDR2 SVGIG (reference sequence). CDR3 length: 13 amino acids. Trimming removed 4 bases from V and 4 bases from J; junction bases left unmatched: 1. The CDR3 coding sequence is TGTGCCTGGAAGACAGGGGGCACCGGGGAGCTGTTTTTT. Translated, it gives CAWKTGGTGELFF.

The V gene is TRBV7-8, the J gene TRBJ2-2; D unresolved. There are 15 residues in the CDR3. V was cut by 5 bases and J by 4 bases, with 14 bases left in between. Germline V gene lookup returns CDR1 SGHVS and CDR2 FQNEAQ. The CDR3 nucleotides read TGTGCCAGCAGCCAAGATTATCGAGGCACCGGGGAGCTGTTTTTT. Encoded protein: CASSQDYRGTGELFF.

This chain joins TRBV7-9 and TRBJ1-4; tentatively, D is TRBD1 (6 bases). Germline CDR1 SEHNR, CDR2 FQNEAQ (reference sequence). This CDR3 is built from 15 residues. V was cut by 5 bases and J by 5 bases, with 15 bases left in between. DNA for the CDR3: TGTGCCAGCAGCGCTCGGGACAAGGGGAATGAAAAACTGTTTTTT. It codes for CASSARDKGNEKLFF.

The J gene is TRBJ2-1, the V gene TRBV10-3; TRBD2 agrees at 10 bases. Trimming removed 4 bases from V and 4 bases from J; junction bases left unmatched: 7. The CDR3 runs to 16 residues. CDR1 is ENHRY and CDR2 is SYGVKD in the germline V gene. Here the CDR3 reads CAISGGLAGDYNEQFF. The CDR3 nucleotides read TGTGCCATCAGTGGGGGGCTAGCGGGAGATTACAATGAGCAGTTCTTC.

In nucleotides, the CDR3 is TGTGCCAGCAGTTACGGAGCGGGCCCAGGCTACAATGAGCAGTTCTTC. Amino acid sequence: CASSYGAGPGYNEQFF. V is TRBV6-6 and J is TRBJ2-1; maybe TRBD2 (6 bases). Germline CDR1 and CDR2: MNHNY and SVGAGI (reference sequence). The ends were cut back, 2 bases at V and 3 bases at J, with 14 bases in the middle. The CDR3 runs to 16 residues.

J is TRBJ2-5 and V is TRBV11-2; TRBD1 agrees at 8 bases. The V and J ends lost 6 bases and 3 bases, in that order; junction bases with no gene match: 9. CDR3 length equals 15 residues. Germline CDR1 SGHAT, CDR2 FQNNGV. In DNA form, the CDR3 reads TGTGCCAGCAGTTTGACAGGGGTTTTCGAAGAGACCCAGTACTTC. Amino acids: CASSLTGVFEETQYF.

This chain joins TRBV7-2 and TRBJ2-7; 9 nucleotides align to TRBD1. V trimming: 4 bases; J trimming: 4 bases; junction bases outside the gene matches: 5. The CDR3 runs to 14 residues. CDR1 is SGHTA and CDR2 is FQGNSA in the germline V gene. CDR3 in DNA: TGTGCCAGCAGCTCAACAGGGGGCGCGTACGAGCAGTACTTC. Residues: CASSSTGGAYEQYF.

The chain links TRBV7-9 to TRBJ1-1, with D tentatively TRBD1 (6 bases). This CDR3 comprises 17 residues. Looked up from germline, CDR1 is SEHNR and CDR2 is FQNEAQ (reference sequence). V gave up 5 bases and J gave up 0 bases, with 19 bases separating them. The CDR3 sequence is CASSPEGGRGMNTEAFF. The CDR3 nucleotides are TGTGCCAGCAGCCCCGAAGGGGGGCGCGGCATGAACACTGAAGCTTTCTTT.

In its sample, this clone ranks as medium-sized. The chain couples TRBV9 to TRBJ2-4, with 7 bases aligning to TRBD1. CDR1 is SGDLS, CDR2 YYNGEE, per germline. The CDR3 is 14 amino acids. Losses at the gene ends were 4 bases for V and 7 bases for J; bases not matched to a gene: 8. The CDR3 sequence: CASSTTGKRNIQYF. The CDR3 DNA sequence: TGTGCCAGCAGCACGACAGGGAAAAGGAACATTCAGTACTTC.

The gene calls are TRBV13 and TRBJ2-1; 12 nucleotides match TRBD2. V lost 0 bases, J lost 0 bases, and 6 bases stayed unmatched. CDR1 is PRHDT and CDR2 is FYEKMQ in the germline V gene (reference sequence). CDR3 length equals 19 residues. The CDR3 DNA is TGTGCCAGCAGCTTAGGGCTAGCGGGAGGGAAAAGCTCCTACAATGAGCAGTTCTTC. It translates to CASSLGLAGGKSSYNEQFF.

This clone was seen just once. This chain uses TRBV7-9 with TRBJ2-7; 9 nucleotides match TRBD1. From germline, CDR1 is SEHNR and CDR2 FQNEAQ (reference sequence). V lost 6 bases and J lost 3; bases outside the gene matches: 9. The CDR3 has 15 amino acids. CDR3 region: CASSLRTGVFYEQYF. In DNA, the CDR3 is TGTGCCAGCAGTTTGAGGACAGGGGTGTTCTACGAGCAGTACTTC.

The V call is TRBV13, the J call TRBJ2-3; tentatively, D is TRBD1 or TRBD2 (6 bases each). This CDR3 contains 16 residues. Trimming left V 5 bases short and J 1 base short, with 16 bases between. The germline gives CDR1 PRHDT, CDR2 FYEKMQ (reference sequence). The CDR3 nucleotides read TGTGCCAGCAGCGACCGTGGACAGCGGGGCACAGATACGCAGTATTTT. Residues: CASSDRGQRGTDTQYF.

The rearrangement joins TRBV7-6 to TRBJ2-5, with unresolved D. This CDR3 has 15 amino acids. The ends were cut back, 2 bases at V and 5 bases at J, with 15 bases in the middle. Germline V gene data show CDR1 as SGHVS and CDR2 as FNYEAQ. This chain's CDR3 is CASSLIARDSETQYF. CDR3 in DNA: TGTGCCAGCAGCTTAATCGCCCGAGACTCCGAGACCCAGTACTTC.

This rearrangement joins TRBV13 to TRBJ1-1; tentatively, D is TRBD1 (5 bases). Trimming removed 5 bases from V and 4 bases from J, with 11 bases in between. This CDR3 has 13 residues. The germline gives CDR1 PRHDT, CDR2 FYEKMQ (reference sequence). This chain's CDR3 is CASSPRGRTEAFF. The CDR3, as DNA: TGTGCCAGCAGCCCCCGGGGCCGCACTGAAGCTTTCTTT.

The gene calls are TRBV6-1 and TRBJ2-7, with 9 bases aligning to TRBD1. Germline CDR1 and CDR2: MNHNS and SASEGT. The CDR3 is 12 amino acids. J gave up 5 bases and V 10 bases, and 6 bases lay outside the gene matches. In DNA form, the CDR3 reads TGTGCCACAATGACAGGGGGTCACGAGCAGTACTTC. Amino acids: CATMTGGHEQYF.